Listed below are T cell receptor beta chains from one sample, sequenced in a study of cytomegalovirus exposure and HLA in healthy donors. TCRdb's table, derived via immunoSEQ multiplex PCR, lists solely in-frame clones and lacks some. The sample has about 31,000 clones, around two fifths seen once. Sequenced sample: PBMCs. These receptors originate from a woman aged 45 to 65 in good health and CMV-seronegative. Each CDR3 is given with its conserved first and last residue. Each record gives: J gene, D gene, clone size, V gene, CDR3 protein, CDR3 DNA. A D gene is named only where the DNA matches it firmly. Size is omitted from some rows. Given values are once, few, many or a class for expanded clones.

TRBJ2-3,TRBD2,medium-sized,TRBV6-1,CASSGGSGGSDTQYF,TGTGCCAGCAGTGGTGGGTCGGGGGGTTCGGATACGCAGTATTTT
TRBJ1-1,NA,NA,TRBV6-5,CASSYGAGRTEAFF,TGTGCCAGCAGTTACGGGGCAGGACGCACTGAAGCTTTCTTT
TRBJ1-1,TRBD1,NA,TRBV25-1,CASSEGTVGLSRAFF,TGTGCCAGCAGTGAGGGGACAGTGGGCCTATCGAGGGCTTTCTTT
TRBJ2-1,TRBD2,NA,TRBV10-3,CAITRTSGGQDNEQFF,TGTGCCATCACTAGGACTAGCGGGGGGCAGGACAATGAGCAGTTCTTC
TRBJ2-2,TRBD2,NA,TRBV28,CASRTGTSSGTGELFF,TGTGCCAGCAGAACCGGGACTAGCTCCGGTACCGGGGAGCTGTTTTTT
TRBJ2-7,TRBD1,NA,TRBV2,CASSEGTGSYEQYF,TGTGCCAGCAGTGAAGGGACAGGCTCCTACGAGCAGTACTTC
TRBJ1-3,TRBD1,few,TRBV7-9,CASSSPGTASGNTIYF,TGTGCCAGCAGCTCCCCCGGGACAGCCTCTGGAAACACCATATATTTT
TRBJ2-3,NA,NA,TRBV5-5,CASSPPGIITDTQYF,TGTGCCAGCAGCCCCCCGGGGATCATAACAGATACGCAGTATTTT
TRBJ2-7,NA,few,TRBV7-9,CASSLASIRGEQYF,TGTGCCAGCAGCTTAGCCAGTATCAGGGGCGAGCAGTACTTC
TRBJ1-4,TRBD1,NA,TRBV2,CASSRQGINEKLFF,TGTGCCAGCAGTAGACAGGGGATTAATGAAAAACTGTTTTTT
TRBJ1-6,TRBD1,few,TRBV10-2,CARFYLTGVRSPLHF,TGCGCCAGGTTTTACTTGACAGGGGTAAGATCACCCCTCCACTTT
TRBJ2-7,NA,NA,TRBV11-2,CASSLQTSYEQYF,TGTGCCAGCAGCTTACAGACTAGCTACGAGCAGTACTTC
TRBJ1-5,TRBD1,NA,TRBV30,CAWSPGTGWVQPQHF,TGTGCCTGGAGTCCCGGGACAGGGTGGGTACAGCCCCAGCATTTT
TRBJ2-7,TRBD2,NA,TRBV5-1,CASSHPHRTSGTLPEEQYF,TGCGCCAGCAGCCATCCCCATCGGACTAGCGGAACCCTACCGGAAGAGCAGTACTTC
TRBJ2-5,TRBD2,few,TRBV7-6,CASSEGLAGRTQYF,TGTGCCAGCAGCGAAGGGCTAGCGGGTAGGACCCAGTACTTC
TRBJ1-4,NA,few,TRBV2,CASIPDRNNEKLFF,TGTGCCAGCATCCCTGACAGAAATAATGAAAAACTGTTTTTT
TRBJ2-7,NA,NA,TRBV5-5,CASSLVAGLTYEQYF,TGTGCCAGCAGCTTGGTGGCAGGTCTGACGTACGAGCAGTACTTC
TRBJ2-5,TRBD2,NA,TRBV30,CAWSGGGPRETQYF,TGTGCCTGGAGCGGCGGGGGGCCCCGGGAGACCCAGTACTTC
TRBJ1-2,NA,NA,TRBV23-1,CASSHLQVHYGYTF,TGCGCCAGCAGTCACCTACAGGTTCACTATGGCTACACCTTC
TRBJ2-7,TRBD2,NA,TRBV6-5,CASNLLAGGSEQYF,TGTGCCAGCAACCTACTAGCGGGAGGATCCGAGCAGTACTTC
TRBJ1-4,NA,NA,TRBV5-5,CASSPGRAGEKLFF,TGTGCCAGCAGCCCAGGACGGGCGGGGGAAAAACTGTTTTTT
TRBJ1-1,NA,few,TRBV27,CASSPNRNPEAFF,TGTGCCAGCAGTCCGAACAGGAATCCCGAAGCTTTCTTT
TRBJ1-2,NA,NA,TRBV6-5,CASSANLREVYGYTF,TGTGCCAGCAGTGCAAACTTGAGGGAAGTCTATGGCTACACCTTC
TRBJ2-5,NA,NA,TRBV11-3,CASSPGGPGTQYF,TGTGCCAGCAGCCCCGGGGGGCCGGGGACCCAGTACTTC
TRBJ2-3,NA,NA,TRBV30,CAWSVEGGAADTQYF,TGTGCCTGGAGTGTAGAAGGGGGGGCCGCAGATACGCAGTACTTT
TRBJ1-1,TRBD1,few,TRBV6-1,CASRYDRDRGTEAFF,TGTGCCAGCAGATATGACCGGGACAGGGGGACTGAAGCTTTCTTT
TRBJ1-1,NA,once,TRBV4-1,CASSQGQWNTEAFF,TGCGCCAGCAGCCAAGGACAATGGAACACTGAAGCTTTCTTT
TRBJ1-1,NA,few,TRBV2,CASSGRRDTEAFF,TGTGCCAGCAGTGGGCGACGGGACACTGAAGCTTTCTTT
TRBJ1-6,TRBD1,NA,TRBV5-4,CASSPRQGGSPLHF,TGTGCCAGCAGCCCCCGACAGGGTGGCTCACCCCTCCACTTT
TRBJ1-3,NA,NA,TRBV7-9,CASSPANGGAGGNTIYF,TGTGCCAGCAGCCCCGCCAACGGTGGCGCGGGGGGAAACACCATATATTTT
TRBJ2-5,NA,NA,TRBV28,CASTQRGETQYF,TGTGCCAGCACTCAGCGAGGAGAGACCCAGTACTTC
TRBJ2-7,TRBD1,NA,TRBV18,CASSPPGQADYEQYF,TGTGCCAGCTCACCACCGGGACAGGCCGATTACGAGCAGTACTTC
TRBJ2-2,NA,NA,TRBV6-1,CASSVGGGGAGELFF,TGTGCCAGCAGTGTCGGCGGAGGGGGGGCCGGGGAGCTGTTTTTT
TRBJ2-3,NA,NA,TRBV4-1,CASGGREYGADTQYF,TGCGCCAGCGGGGGGCGGGAGTACGGCGCAGATACGCAGTATTTT
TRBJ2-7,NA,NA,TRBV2,CASSTRLGPSYEQYF,TGTGCCAGCAGTACCCGACTAGGCCCCTCCTACGAGCAGTACTTC